The T cell receptor (beta chain) described here comes from a study of shared clonotypes between healthy human individuals. Overall study context: Each donor had three CD4 naive, three CD4 memory, two CD8 naive and one CD8 memory plate.

Each cell subset's genomic DNA was divided evenly among several immunoSEQ plates. Produced via immunoSEQ multiplex PCR; TCRdb's table is partial and in-frame only. Among 2.3 million or so clones listed, just over 90% were seen once. V lost 3 bases, J lost 0 bases, and 6 bases stayed unmatched. Germline V CDR1 and CDR2: PRHDT, FYEKMQ (reference sequence). The CDR3 has 18 residues. The study's findings and limits: Donor scarcity curtailed the genetic and exposure-history diversity represented herein.

For this clone: The antigen is undetermined.

Sequenced sample: naive CD4+ T cells from PBMCs. Subset of the sample: CD45RA+ positively selected. The source of this sequence is a man between 18 and 35 years old in good health. Some clones in this sample may be carry-over from other donors' samples. The genes are TRBV13 and TRBJ2-2, with 11 bases identical to TRBD2. CDR3 in DNA: TGTGCCAGCAGCTTCTTTCTAGCGGGAGGCCCGAACACCGGGGAGCTGTTTTTT. Its translation: CASSFFLAGGPNTGELFF.